The clone carrying this TCR beta chain was detected only a few times. The source of the sample is a study of T-cell reconstitution after alpha-beta-depleted transplantation in children. CDR1 WSHSY and CDR2 SAAADI come from the germline V gene. V shed 7 bases, J shed 4 bases, and the junction held 11 bases outside the gene matches. The CDR3 spans 15 residues. Preparation of the TCRbeta library involved a method that used unique molecular identifiers. TCRdb reprocessed the PCR reads with MiXCR, giving one entry per CDR3 protein. This table has about 370,000 distinct CDR3 sequences, about a fifth appearing once.

The starting material was PBMCs from the stem cell graft donor, obtained from the stem cell graft. The V call is TRBV10-2, the J call TRBJ2-3; 7 nucleotides agree with TRBD2. The TCR sequence derives from a human donor who donated a stem cell graft to a child with acute myeloid leukemia. The CDR3 region has the DNA TGCGCCAGCACCTCTCGGGAGGTTGGGGCAGATACGCAGTATTTT. Protein sequence: CASTSREVGADTQYF.